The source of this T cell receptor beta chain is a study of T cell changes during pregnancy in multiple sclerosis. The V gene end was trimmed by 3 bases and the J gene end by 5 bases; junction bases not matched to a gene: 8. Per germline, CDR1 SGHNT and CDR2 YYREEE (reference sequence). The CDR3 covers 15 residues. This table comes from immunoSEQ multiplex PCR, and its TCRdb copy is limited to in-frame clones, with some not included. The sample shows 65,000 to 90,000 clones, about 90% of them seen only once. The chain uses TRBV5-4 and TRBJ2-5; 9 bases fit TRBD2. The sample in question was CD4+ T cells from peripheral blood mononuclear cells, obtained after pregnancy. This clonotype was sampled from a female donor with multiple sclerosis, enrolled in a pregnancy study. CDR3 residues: CASSSGLAGSETQYF. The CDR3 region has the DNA TGTGCCAGCAGCTCGGGACTAGCAGGGTCGGAGACCCAGTACTTC.